This T cell receptor (beta chain) emerged from a study of blood T cells in healthy people across ages. Primers used in a second PCR of roughly 6 to 11 cycles were a sample-barcoded 5' primer and a J-beta primer mix. Via MiXCR, TCRdb re-called the 5' RACE reads, giving one row per CDR3 protein. The sample carries 1.5 million to 1.8 million distinct CDR3 sequences, 42% recorded once. This clonotype has more than one count but fewer than ten. With a much larger clone just one base away, this may be a read error. There are 13 residues in the CDR3. Trimming pared 5 bases from V and 4 bases from J, leaving 11 bases between.

The V gene is TRBV12-3 or TRBV12-4, the J gene TRBJ1-2; D is possibly TRBD1 (5 bases). Sequenced sample: blood. The receptor's source is a woman under 30 in good health. The CDR3 reads CASSARERYGYTF. CDR3 coding DNA: TGTGCCAGCAGTGCCAGGGAGCGCTATGGCTACACCTTC.